This paragraph reports one TCR beta chain. Its cognate antigen is unknown. This CDR3 has 15 amino acids. V was pared by 8 bases and J by 0 bases, with 14 bases between. CDR1 is MNHNS, CDR2 SASEGT, per germline. The sample belongs to a study of OX40 agonist ivuxolimab in advanced cancers. Study background: People in dose escalation had one of these cancers: hepatocellular carcinoma, melanoma, renal cell or head and neck cancer. Prior therapy, whether anti-PD-1, anti-PD-L1 or anti-CTLA-4, was allowed, and roughly 41% had some.

Assay used: immunoSEQ multiplex PCR; TCRdb lists only in-frame clones, some missing. The repertoire holds approximately 84,000 clones, with 90% to 95% as singletons. The study's findings and limits: Antigen specificity remained undetermined for the expanded peripheral T cells.

With baseline, cycle 4 day 1, and cycle 7 day 1 as timepoints, blood was sampled. This sequence originates from an adult with an advanced solid tumor such as melanoma, head and neck, liver or kidney cancer. The rearrangement links TRBV6-1 to TRBJ1-5; no clear D gene. Specimen: CD4+ or CD8+ T cells sorted from blood, collected in a trial of the OX40 agonist ivuxolimab. CDR3 DNA: TGTGCCAGCTCCCTAGGCGGACCTAGCAATCAGCCCCAGCATTTT. Residues: CASSLGGPSNQPQHF.